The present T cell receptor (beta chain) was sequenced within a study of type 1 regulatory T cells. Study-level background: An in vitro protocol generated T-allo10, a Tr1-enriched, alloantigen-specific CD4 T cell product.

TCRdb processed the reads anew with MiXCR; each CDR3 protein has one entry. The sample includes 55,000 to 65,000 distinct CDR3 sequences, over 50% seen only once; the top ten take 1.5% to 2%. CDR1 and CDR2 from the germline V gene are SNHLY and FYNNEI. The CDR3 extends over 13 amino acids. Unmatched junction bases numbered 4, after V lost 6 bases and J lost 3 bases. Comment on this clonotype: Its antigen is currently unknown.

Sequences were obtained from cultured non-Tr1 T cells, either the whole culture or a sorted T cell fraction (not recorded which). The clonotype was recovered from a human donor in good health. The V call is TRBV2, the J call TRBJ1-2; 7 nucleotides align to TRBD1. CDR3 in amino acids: CASRVGQDYGYTF. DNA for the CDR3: TGTGCCAGCAGAGTCGGACAGGACTATGGCTACACCTTC.